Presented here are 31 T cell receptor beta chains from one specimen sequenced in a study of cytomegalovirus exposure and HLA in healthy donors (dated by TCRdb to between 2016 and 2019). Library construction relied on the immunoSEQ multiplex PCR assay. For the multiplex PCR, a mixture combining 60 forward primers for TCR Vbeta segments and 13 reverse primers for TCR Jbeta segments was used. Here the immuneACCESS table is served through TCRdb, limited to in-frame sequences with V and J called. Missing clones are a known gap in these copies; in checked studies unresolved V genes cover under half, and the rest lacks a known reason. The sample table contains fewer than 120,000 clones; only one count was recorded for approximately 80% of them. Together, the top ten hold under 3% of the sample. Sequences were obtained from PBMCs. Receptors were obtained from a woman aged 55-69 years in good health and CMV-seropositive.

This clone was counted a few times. Here the CDR3 reads CASSLRGVGGEKLFF. CDR3 bases: TGTGCCAGTAGTCTCCGGGGTGTCGGGGGTGAAAAACTGTTTTTT. This rearrangement joins TRBV19 to TRBJ1-4; tentatively, D is TRBD1 (5 bases). CDR3 length: 15 amino acids. CDR1 and CDR2 (germline): LNHDA, SQIVND (reference sequence). V lost 5 bases to trimming and J lost 7 bases, with 17 bases between them.

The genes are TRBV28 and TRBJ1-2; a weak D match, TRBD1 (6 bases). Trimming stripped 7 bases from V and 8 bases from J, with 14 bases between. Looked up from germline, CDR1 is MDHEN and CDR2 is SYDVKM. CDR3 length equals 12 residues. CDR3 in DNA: TGTGCCAGCATCACACCCAGGGGCGGCTACACCTTC. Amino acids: CASITPRGGYTF.

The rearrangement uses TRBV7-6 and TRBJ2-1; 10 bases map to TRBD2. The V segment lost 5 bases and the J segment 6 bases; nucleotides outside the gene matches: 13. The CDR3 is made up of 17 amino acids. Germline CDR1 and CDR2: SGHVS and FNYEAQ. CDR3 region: CASSLSPSGGPGNEQFF. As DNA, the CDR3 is TGTGCCAGCAGCCTTTCCCCTAGCGGGGGCCCCGGCAATGAGCAGTTCTTC. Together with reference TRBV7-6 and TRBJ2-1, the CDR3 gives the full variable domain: GAGVSQSPRYKVTKRGQDVALRCDPISGHVSLYWYRQALGQGPEFLTYFNYEAQQDKSGLPNDRFSAERPEGSISTLTIQRTEQRDSAMYRCASSLSPSGGPGNEQFFGPGTRLTVL.

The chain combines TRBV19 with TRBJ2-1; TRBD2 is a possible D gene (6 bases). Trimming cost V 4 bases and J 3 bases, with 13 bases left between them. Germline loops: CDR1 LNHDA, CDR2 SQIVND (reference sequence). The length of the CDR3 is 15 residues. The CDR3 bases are TGTGCCAGTAGTACGGCGGGATATGTCTACAATGAGCAGTTCTTC. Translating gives CASSTAGYVYNEQFF. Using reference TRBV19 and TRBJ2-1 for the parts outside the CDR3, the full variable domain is DGGITQSPKYLFRKEGQNVTLSCEQNLNHDAMYWYRQDPGQGLRLIYYSQIVNDFQKGDIAEGYSVSREKKESFPLTVTSAQKNPTAFYLCASSTAGYVYNEQFFGPGTRLTVL.

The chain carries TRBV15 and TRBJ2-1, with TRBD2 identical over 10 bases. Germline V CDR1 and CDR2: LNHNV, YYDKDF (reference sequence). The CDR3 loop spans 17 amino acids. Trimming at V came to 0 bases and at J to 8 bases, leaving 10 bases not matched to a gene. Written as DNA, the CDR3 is TGTGCCACCAGCAGAGATAGGCTAGCGGGAGCTCGGGATGAGCAGTTCTTC. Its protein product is CATSRDRLAGARDEQFF.

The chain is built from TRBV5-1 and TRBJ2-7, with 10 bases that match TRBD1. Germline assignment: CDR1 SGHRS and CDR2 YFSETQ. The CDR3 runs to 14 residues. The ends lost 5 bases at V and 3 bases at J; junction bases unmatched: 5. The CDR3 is CASRTTGGLYEQYF. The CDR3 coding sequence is TGCGCCAGCAGGACGACAGGGGGCCTCTACGAGCAGTACTTC.

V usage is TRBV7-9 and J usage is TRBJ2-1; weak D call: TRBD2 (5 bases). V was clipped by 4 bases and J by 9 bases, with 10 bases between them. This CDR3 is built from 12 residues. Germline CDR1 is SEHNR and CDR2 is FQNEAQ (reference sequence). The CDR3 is CASSSGTSEQFF. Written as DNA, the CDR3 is TGTGCCAGCAGCTCGGGAACAAGTGAGCAGTTCTTC.

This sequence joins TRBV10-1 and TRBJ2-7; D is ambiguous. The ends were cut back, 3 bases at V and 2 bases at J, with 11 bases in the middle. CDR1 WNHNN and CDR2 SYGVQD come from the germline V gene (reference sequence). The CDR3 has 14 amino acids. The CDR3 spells CASSDYSSTYEQYF. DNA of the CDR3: TGCGCCAGCAGTGATTACAGTTCCACCTACGAGCAGTACTTC.

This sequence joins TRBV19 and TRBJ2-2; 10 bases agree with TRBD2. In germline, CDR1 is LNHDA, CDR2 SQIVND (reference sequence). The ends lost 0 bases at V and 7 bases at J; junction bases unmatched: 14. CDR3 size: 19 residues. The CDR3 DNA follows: TGTGCCAGTAGTATAGACCCCCCGACATCGGCTAGCGGGGGCGGGGAGCTGTTTTTT. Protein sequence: CASSIDPPTSASGGGELFF.

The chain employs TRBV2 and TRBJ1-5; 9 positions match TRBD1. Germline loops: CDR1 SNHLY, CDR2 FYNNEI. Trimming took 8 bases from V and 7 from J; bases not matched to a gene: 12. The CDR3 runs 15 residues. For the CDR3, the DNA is TGTGCCAGCCGGGCCCGGGACAGGGTATGGCAGCCCCAGCATTTT. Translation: CASRARDRVWQPQHF. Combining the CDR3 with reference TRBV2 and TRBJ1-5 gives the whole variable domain EPEVTQTPSHQVTQMGQEVILRCVPISNHLYFYWYRQILGQKVEFLVSFYNNEISEKSEIFDDQFSVERPDGSNFTLKIRSTKLEDSAMYFCASRARDRVWQPQHFGDGTRLSIL.

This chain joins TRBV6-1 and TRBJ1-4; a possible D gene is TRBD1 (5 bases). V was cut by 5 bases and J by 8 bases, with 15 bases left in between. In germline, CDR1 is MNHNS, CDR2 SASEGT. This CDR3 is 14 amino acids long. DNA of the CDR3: TGTGCCAGCAGTCCTTCCCCTTCAGGGGAAAAACTGTTTTTT. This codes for CASSPSPSGEKLFF.

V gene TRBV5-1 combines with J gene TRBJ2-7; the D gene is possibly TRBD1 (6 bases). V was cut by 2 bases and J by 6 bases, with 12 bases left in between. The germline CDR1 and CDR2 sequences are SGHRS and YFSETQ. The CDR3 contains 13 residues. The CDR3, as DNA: TGCGCCAGCAGCTTCGCTCAGGGGCCCGAGCAGTACTTC. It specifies CASSFAQGPEQYF. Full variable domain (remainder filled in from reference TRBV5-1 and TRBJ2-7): KAGVTQTPRYLIKTRGQQVTLSCSPISGHRSVSWYQQTPGQGLQFLFEYFSETQRNKGNFPGRFSGRQFSNSRSEMNVSTLELGDSALYLCASSFAQGPEQYFGPGTRLTVT.

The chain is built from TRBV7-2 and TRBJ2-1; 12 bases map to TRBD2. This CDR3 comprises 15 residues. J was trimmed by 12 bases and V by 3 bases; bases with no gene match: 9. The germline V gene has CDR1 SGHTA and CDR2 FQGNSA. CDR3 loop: CASSFLSSGRGLQFF. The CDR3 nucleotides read TGTGCCAGCAGCTTTTTATCTAGCGGGAGGGGTTTGCAGTTCTTC.

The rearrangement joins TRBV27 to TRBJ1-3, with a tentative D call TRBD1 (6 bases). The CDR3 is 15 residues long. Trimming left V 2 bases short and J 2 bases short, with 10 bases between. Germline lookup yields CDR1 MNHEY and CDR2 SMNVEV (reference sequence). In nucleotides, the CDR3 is TGTGCCAGCAGTTTAGACAGGCGCCCTGGAAACACCATATATTTT. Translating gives CASSLDRRPGNTIYF.

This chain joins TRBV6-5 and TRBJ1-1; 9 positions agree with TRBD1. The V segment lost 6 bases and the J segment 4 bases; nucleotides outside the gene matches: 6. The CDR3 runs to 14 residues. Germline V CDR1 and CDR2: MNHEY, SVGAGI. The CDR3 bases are TGTGCCAGCAGCCGGGACAGGGTGGGCACTGAAGCTTTCTTT. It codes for CASSRDRVGTEAFF.

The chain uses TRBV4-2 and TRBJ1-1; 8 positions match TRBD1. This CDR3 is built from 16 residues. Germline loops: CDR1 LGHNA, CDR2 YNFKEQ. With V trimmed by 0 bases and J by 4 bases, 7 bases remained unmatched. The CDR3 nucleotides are TGTGCCAGCAGCCAAGATTTGTCACAGGGGGGCACTGAAGCTTTCTTT. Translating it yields CASSQDLSQGGTEAFF.

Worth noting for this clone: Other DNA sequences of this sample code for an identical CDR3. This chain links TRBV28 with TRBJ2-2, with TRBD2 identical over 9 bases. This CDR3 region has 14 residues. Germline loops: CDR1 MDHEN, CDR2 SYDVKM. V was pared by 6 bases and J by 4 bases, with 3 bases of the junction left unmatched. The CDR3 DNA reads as TGTGCCAGCAGCATTAGCGGGGGCACCGGGGAGCTGTTTTTT. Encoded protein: CASSISGGTGELFF.

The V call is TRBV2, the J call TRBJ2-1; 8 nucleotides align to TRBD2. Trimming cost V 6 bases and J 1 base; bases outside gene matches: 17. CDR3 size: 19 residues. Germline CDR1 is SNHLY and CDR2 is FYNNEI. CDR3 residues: CASRPGTSWVSTSYNEQFF. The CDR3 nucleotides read TGTGCCAGCAGACCCGGGACTAGTTGGGTTTCTACTTCCTACAATGAGCAGTTCTTC.

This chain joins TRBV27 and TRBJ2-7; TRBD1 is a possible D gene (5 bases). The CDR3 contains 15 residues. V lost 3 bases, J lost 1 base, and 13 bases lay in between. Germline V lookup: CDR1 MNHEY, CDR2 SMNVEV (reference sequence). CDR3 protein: CASSFSTVSSYEQYF. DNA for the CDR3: TGTGCCAGCAGTTTTTCGACAGTTTCGTCCTACGAGCAGTACTTC.

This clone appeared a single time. Here the CDR3 reads CASSDRDSGNTIYF. In DNA, the CDR3 is TGTGCCAGCAGCGACAGGGACTCTGGAAACACCATATATTTT. The rearrangement joins TRBV6-1 to TRBJ1-3; 7 nucleotides match TRBD1. CDR1 and CDR2 (germline): MNHNS, SASEGT. CDR3 length: 14 residues. After removal of 6 bases from V and 0 bases from J, the junction contained 2 bases not matched to a gene.

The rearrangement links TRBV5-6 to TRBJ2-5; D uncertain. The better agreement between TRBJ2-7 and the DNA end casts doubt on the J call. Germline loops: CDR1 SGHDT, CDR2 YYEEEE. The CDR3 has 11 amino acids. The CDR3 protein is CASSLWSEQYF. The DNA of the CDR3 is TGTGCCAGCAGCTTGTGGTCCGAGCAGTACTTC.

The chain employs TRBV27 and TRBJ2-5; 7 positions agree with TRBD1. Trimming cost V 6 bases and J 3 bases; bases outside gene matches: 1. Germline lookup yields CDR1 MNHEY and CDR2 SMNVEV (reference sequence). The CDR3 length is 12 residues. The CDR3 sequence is CASRQGEETQYF. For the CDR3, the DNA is TGTGCCAGCAGGCAGGGGGAAGAGACCCAGTACTTC.

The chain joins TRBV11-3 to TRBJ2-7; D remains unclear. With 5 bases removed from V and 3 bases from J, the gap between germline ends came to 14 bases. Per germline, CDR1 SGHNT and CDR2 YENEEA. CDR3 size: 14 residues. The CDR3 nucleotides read TGTGCCAGCAGCCCATCCGAAGCGAACTACGAGCAGTACTTC. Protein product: CASSPSEANYEQYF.

This CDR3 reads CASSQVSGSADTQYF. The CDR3 coding sequence is TGCGCCAGCAGCCAAGTTAGCGGGAGCGCAGATACGCAGTATTTT. This chain joins TRBV4-1 and TRBJ2-3, with 9 nucleotides matching TRBD2. The CDR3 has 15 residues. In germline, CDR1 is MGHRA, CDR2 YSYEKL. Trimming took 1 base from V and 4 from J; bases not matched to a gene: 3.

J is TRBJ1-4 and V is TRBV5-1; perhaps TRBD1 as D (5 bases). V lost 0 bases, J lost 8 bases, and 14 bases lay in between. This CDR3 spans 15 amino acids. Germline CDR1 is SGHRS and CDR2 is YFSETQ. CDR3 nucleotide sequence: TGCGCCAGCAGCTTGGAAGGGGCCTCGAAAGAAAAACTGTTTTTT. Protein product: CASSLEGASKEKLFF.

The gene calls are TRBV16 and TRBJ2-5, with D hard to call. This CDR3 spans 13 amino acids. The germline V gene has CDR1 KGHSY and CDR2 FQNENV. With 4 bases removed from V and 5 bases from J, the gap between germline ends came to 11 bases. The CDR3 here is CASSRESRETQYF. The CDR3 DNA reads TGTGCCAGCAGCCGAGAATCCCGGGAGACCCAGTACTTC.

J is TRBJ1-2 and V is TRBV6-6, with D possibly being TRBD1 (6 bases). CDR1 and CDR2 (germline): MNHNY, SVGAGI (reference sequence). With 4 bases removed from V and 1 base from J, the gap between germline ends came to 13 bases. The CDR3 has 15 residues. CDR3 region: CASSSGGPVNYGYTF. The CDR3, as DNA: TGTGCCAGCAGTTCCGGGGGGCCGGTTAACTATGGCTACACCTTC.

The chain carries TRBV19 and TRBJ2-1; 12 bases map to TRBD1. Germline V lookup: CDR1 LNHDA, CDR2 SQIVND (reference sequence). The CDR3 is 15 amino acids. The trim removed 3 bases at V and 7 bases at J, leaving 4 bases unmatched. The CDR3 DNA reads TGTGCCAGTAGTATCGGGACAGGGGGCTTTAATGAGCAGTTCTTC. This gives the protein CASSIGTGGFNEQFF.

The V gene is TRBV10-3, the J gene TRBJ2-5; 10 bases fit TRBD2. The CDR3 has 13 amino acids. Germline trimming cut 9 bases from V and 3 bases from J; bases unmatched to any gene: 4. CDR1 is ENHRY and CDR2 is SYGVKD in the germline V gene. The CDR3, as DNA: TGTGCCATGGCGGGGACTAGCGAAGAGACCCAGTACTTC. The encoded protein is CAMAGTSEETQYF.

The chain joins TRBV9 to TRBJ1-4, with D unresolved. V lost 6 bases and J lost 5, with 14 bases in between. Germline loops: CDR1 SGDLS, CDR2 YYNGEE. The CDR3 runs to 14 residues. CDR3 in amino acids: CASNRGRSNEKLFF. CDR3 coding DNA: TGTGCCAGCAACCGGGGAAGGTCCAATGAAAAACTGTTTTTT.

The CDR3, as DNA: TGTGCCAGCAATAACAGGGGGTCTAATGAAAAACTGTTTTTT. Its protein is CASNNRGSNEKLFF. The genes are TRBV27 and TRBJ1-4; 8 bases agree with TRBD1. Per germline, CDR1 MNHEY and CDR2 SMNVEV (reference sequence). The length of the CDR3 is 14 residues. The junction had 4 bases not matched to a gene; V was cut back by 7 bases and J by 3 bases.